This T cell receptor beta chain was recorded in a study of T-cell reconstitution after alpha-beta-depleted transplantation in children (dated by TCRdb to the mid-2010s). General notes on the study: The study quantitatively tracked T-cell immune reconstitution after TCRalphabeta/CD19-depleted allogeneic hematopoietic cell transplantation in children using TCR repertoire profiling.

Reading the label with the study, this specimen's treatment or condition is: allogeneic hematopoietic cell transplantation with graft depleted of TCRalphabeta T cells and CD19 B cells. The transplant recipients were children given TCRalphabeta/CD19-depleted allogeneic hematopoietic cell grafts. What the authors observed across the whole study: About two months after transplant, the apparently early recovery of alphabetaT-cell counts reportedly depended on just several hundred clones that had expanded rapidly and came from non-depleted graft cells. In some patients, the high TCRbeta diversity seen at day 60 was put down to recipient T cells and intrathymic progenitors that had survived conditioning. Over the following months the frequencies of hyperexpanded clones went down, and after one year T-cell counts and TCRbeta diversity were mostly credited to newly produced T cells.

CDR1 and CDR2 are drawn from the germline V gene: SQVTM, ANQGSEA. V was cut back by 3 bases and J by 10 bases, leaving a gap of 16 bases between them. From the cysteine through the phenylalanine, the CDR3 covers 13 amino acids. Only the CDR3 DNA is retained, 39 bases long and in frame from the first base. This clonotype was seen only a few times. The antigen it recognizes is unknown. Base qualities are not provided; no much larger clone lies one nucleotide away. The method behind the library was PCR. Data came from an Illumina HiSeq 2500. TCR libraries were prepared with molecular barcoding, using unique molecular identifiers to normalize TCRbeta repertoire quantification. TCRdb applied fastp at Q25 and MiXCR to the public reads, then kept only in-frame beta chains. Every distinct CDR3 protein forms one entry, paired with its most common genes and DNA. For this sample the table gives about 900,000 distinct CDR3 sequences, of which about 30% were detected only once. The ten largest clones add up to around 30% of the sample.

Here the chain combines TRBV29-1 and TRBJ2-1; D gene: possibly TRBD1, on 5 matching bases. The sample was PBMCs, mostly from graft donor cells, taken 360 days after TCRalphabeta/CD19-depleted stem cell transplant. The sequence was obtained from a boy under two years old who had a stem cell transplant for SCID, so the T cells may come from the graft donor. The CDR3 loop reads CSVESFLGQEQFF. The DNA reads TGCAGCGTTGAGTCGTTTCTGGGGCAGGAGCAGTTCTTC.